The clone carrying this T cell receptor beta chain was seen many times. Antigen: not known. This specimen comes from a study of breast tumors, draining lymph nodes, adjacent tissues. Study observations and caveats: Tumors had less TCR diversity than lymph nodes, more than nontumor tissue. Data fit most tumor T cells coming from lymph node, expanding in tumor. The lymph node origin of tumor T cells was framed as consistent with a hypothesis, not demonstrated. Luminal-like breast cancer showed significantly greater tumor-nontumor repertoire similarity than basal-like breast cancer did.

Samples came from axillary lymph nodes draining the breast cancer. A single record per CDR3 protein comes from TCRdb applying MiXCR to the multiplex PCR reads. The repertoire consists of about 180,000 distinct CDR3 sequences, with roughly a third occurring once and the leading ten covering 3% to 4.5%. This CDR3 region has 16 residues. Trimming left V 4 bases short and J 2 bases short, with 18 bases between. CDR1 SGHRS and CDR2 YFSETQ come from the germline V gene. The rearrangement joins TRBV5-1 to TRBJ2-5; D not certain. The sequencing sample was made of axillary lymph node tissue. This clonotype was obtained from a female donor with breast cancer. Some clones in this sample may be carry-over from other donors' samples. The CDR3 spells CASSRNGPTTQETQYF. CDR3 nucleotide sequence: TGCGCCAGCAGCCGCAATGGGCCGACCACTCAAGAGACCCAGTACTTC.